These 21 T cell receptor beta chains came from one sample sequenced in a study of CD8+ T cells in alopecia areata. It was cDNA, reverse transcribed from extracted RNA, that served as the sequencing template. Sequencing was performed with immunoSEQ multiplex PCR; in TCRdb, only in-frame clones are kept and a portion is missing. The repertoire holds 150,000 to 200,000 clones, with 50% to 65% as singletons. Treatment defined: oral pan-JAK inhibitor, 5-10 mg twice daily. This material consisted of CD4+ T cells sorted from blood, taken at week 24, from a patient treated with tofacitinib. These receptors were obtained from a human donor with alopecia areata.

This chain links TRBV5-1 with TRBJ2-5; TRBD2 agrees at 13 bases. The J segment lost 2 bases and the V segment lost 0 bases, leaving 1 base of the junction unmatched. Germline values: CDR1 SGHRS, CDR2 YFSETQ. This CDR3 has 16 amino acids. DNA of the CDR3: TGCGCCAGCAGCTTGGAACTAGCGGGGGGGCAAGAGACCCAGTACTTC. It codes for CASSLELAGGQETQYF.

V gene TRBV5-6 combines with J gene TRBJ1-4; D call uncertain. V lost 1 base and J 4 bases, leaving 5 bases between the germline ends. The CDR3 consists of 13 residues. The V gene's germline CDR1 is SGHDT and CDR2 YYEEEE. The CDR3 spells CASSLLSNEKLFF. Written as DNA, the CDR3 is TGTGCCAGCAGCTTGCTCAGTAATGAAAAACTGTTTTTT.

This clone was detected only a few times. The J gene is TRBJ2-7, the V gene TRBV21-1; the table's D call, TRBD1, has no DNA check behind it. TRBV21-1 is flagged as a pseudogene. This CDR3 has 14 amino acids. As DNA, the CDR3 is TGTGCCATTACGACACCGGTCAATTTCTACGAGCAGTACTTC. It is translated as CAITTPVNFYEQYF.

The chain employs TRBV9 and TRBJ2-7; a weak D match, TRBD1 (5 bases). Trimming stripped 0 bases from V and 3 bases from J, with 13 bases between. The CDR3 is 15 amino acids. CDR1 is SGDLS, CDR2 YYNGEE, per germline. CDR3 nucleotides: TGTGCCAGCAGCGTAGCGGTCGCCCAGGGCTACGAGCAGTACTTC. Translation gives CASSVAVAQGYEQYF. Complete variable domain (other parts from reference TRBV9 and TRBJ2-7): DSGVTQTPKHLITATGQRVTLRCSPRSGDLSVYWYQQSLDQGLQFLIQYYNGEERAKGNILERFSAQQFPDLHSELNLSSLELGDSALYFCASSVAVAQGYEQYFGPGTRLTVT.

This chain uses TRBV9 with TRBJ2-3; D is unclear. This CDR3 has 13 amino acids. V was pared by 0 bases and J by 3 bases, with 5 bases between. CDR1 SGDLS and CDR2 YYNGEE come from the germline V gene. The CDR3 is CASSVGPTDTQYF. In DNA form, the CDR3 reads TGTGCCAGCAGCGTAGGACCGACAGATACGCAGTATTTT.

The rearrangement links TRBV10-3 to TRBJ2-7, with 8 bases fitting TRBD1. Germline trimming cut 3 bases from V and 2 bases from J; bases unmatched to any gene: 3. CDR1 and CDR2 from the germline V gene are ENHRY and SYGVKD. This CDR3 has 14 amino acids. This CDR3 is CAISDSTGAYEQYF. CDR3 in DNA: TGTGCCATCAGTGATTCGACAGGGGCCTACGAGCAGTACTTC.

The gene calls are TRBV2 and TRBJ2-3; no definite D call. V dropped 3 bases and J dropped 5 bases, with 6 bases sitting between them. The CDR3 covers 12 residues. Germline V gene lookup returns CDR1 SNHLY and CDR2 FYNNEI. CDR3 DNA sequence: TGTGCCAGCAGTGATTTAATAGATACGCAGTATTTT. It yields the protein CASSDLIDTQYF.

The chain links TRBV7-9 to TRBJ2-7; TRBD2 matches at 11 bases. Germline V gene sequence: CDR1 SEHNR, CDR2 FQNEAQ (reference sequence). The ends lost 5 bases at V and 3 bases at J; junction bases unmatched: 3. This CDR3 is 14 amino acids long. This chain's CDR3 is CASSRTSGFYEQYF. The CDR3, as DNA: TGTGCCAGCAGCCGGACTAGCGGGTTCTACGAGCAGTACTTC.

The chain employs TRBV11-2 and TRBJ2-2, with TRBD2 matching 7 bases. Germline V lookup: CDR1 SGHAT, CDR2 FQNNGV. The CDR3 is 14 residues long. V trimming: 8 bases; J trimming: 0 bases; junction bases outside the gene matches: 3. For the CDR3, the DNA is TGTGCCAGCCGGGGGGAATCGAACACCGGGGAGCTGTTTTTT. Residues: CASRGESNTGELFF. Supplemented by reference TRBV11-2 and TRBJ2-2, the full variable domain reads EAGVAQSPRYKIIEKRQSVAFWCNPISGHATLYWYQQILGQGPKLLIQFQNNGVVDDSQLPKDRFSAERLKGVDSTLKIQPAKLEDSAVYLCASRGESNTGELFFGEGSRLTVL.

The chain links TRBV5-1 to TRBJ1-2, with a possible D match to TRBD1 (6 bases). V dropped 4 bases and J dropped 7 bases, with 20 bases sitting between them. CDR3 length: 15 residues. CDR1 and CDR2 (germline): SGHRS, YFSETQ. The CDR3 here is CASSDGDIKPGGYTF. CDR3 in DNA: TGCGCCAGCAGCGACGGGGACATCAAACCGGGTGGCTACACCTTC.

V and J are TRBV4-1 and TRBJ1-2; a weak D match, TRBD1 (5 bases). The germline V gene has CDR1 MGHRA and CDR2 YSYEKL. Trimming cost V 3 bases and J 7 bases, with 15 bases left between them. The CDR3 spans 14 residues. The CDR3 sequence: CASSHPDSGGGYTF. CDR3 coding DNA: TGCGCCAGCAGCCACCCAGACAGTGGGGGTGGCTACACCTTC.

The chain couples TRBV6-1 to TRBJ1-1; tentative D call: TRBD1 (5 bases). V was trimmed by 2 bases and J by 8 bases, leaving 9 bases between them. Germline lookup yields CDR1 MNHNS and CDR2 SASEGT. This CDR3 is 12 amino acids long. CDR3 amino acids: CASSETRGEAFF. The CDR3, as DNA: TGTGCCAGCAGTGAAACACGGGGGGAAGCTTTCTTT.

V usage is TRBV5-5 and J usage is TRBJ2-7; the match to TRBD2 covers 13 bases. V gave up 4 bases and J gave up 2 bases; unmatched junction bases: 3. The CDR3 spans 15 residues. CDR1 is SGHKS and CDR2 is YYEKEE in the germline V gene (reference sequence). The CDR3 DNA is TGTGCCAGCAGCCAAGGACTAGCGGGGGCCTACGAGCAGTACTTC. It encodes CASSQGLAGAYEQYF.

This clone was observed a few times. This chain connects TRBV29-1 to TRBJ1-2; the D gene is possibly TRBD1 (5 bases). The CDR3 extends over 11 amino acids. Deletions cut 5 bases from V and 4 bases from J, with 8 bases between. CDR1 is SQVTM, CDR2 ANQGSEA, per germline. DNA of the CDR3: TGCAGCGTTTGGGGGAGCTATGGCTACACCTTC. It codes for CSVWGSYGYTF.

The chain links TRBV5-1 to TRBJ2-7; 8 bases match TRBD1. This CDR3 region has 17 residues. Germline V CDR1 and CDR2: SGHRS, YFSETQ. The trim removed 0 bases at V and 7 bases at J, leaving 15 bases unmatched. In nucleotides, the CDR3 is TGCGCCAGCAGCTTGGCTTTGGTGGACAGGGTTGCCAGGGAGCAGTACTTC. Residues: CASSLALVDRVAREQYF.

This CDR3 reads CASSLNGQGSQETQYF. In nucleotides, the CDR3 is TGCGCCAGCAGCTTGAACGGGCAGGGCTCACAAGAGACCCAGTACTTC. The chain links TRBV5-1 to TRBJ2-5; possibly TRBD1 for D (5 bases). Germline V gene data show CDR1 as SGHRS and CDR2 as YFSETQ. Between the trimmed V and J ends, which lost 1 base and 2 bases, there was a span of 15 bases. The length of the CDR3 is 16 residues.

The chain combines TRBV5-6 with TRBJ2-7; D is uncertain. V was clipped by 1 base and J by 1 base, with 3 bases between them. The CDR3 runs to 12 residues. The germline V gene encodes CDR1 SGHDT and CDR2 YYEEEE. For the CDR3, the DNA is TGTGCCAGCAGCTTGACGTCCTACGAGCAGTACTTC. It codes for CASSLTSYEQYF. Looking up the rest from reference TRBV5-6 and TRBJ2-7 gives the full variable domain: DAGVTQSPTHLIKTRGQQVTLRCSPKSGHDTVSWYQQALGQGPQFIFQYYEEEERQRGNFPDRFSGHQFPNYSSELNVNALLLGDSALYLCASSLTSYEQYFGPGTRLTVT.

V usage is TRBV5-1 and J usage is TRBJ1-1, with TRBD1 identical over 8 bases. From germline, CDR1 is SGHRS and CDR2 YFSETQ. Unmatched junction bases numbered 9, after V lost 4 bases and J lost 4 bases. CDR3 length: 15 amino acids. The CDR3 DNA follows: TGCGCCAGCAGCGGTGGACAGGGACGGAGCACTGAAGCTTTCTTT. It encodes CASSGGQGRSTEAFF.

The chain combines TRBV4-1 with TRBJ2-5, with D possibly matching TRBD2 (7 bases). The CDR3 is 18 residues long. Germline CDR1 and CDR2: MGHRA and YSYEKL. Trimming took 0 bases from V and 5 from J, leaving 22 bases between them. DNA of the CDR3: TGCGCCAGCAGCCAAGAAGGGGGGGGGACTCACGTTGCGGAGACCCAGTACTTC. This translates into CASSQEGGGTHVAETQYF.

The rearrangement uses TRBV9 and TRBJ2-5; possibly TRBD1 for D (5 bases). In germline, CDR1 is SGDLS, CDR2 YYNGEE. The CDR3 covers 16 residues. Trimming took off 0 bases at V and 0 bases at J, with 12 bases between the two ends. The chain's CDR3 is CASSVGVQAYQETQYF. CDR3 nucleotide sequence: TGTGCCAGCAGCGTAGGAGTACAGGCGTACCAAGAGACCCAGTACTTC.

As to this clone: Additional DNA sequences in this sample encode the identical CDR3. The genes are TRBV30 and TRBJ1-5, with TRBD1 matching 7 bases. The CDR3 is made up of 13 amino acids. V shed 0 bases, J shed 4 bases, and the junction held 0 bases outside the gene matches. Germline V gene data show CDR1 as GTSNPN and CDR2 as SVGIG (reference sequence). CDR3 coding DNA: TGTGCCTGGAGTGTACAGGGGAATCAGCCCCAGCATTTT. Protein: CAWSVQGNQPQHF.